This TCR beta chain is from a study of OX40 agonist ivuxolimab in advanced cancers. Study-wide background: At approximately 83% male, the cohort had a mean age of approximately 60 years, ranging from about 23 to 79.

The CDR3 sequence is 13 residues long. V was clipped by 2 bases and J by 9 bases, with 11 bases between them. The germline V gene encodes CDR1 SNHLY and CDR2 FYNNEI. Sequencing used immunoSEQ multiplex PCR; TCRdb keeps in-frame clones, though not all of them. The sample records about 83,000 clones, about 81% being singletons. The V gene is TRBV2, the J gene TRBJ2-1; the D gene could be TRBD1 or TRBD2 (5 bases each). The specimen comprised CD4+ or CD8+ T cells sorted from blood, sampled in a trial of the OX40 agonist ivuxolimab. This TCR was recovered from an adult with an advanced solid tumor such as melanoma, head and neck, liver or kidney cancer. The CDR3 here is CASSESAGGEQFF. DNA for the CDR3: TGTGCCAGCAGTGAATCCGCTGGGGGTGAGCAGTTCTTC.